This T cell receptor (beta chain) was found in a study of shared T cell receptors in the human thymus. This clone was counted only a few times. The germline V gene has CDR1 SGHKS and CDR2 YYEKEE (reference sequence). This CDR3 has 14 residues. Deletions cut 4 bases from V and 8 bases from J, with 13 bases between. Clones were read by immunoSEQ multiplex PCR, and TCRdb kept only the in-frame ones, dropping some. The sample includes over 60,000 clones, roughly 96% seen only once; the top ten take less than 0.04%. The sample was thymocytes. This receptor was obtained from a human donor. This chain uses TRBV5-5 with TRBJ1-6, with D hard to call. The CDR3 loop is CASSKASLDSPLHF. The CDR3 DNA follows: TGTGCCAGCAGCAAGGCCAGTTTGGATTCACCCCTCCACTTT.